This T cell receptor beta chain is from a study of spatial heterogeneity in lung cancer. Time point defined: blood at routine non-recurrence follow-up after resection. MiXCR, applied by TCRdb to the 5' RACE reads, yields one record per CDR3 protein. The repertoire holds roughly 71,000 distinct CDR3 sequences, with roughly 8.9% as singletons. This clonotype appeared many times. Trimming removed 2 bases at V and 0 bases at J, with 8 bases between. Germline CDR1 and CDR2: DFQATT and SNEGSKA (reference sequence). The CDR3 extends over 13 amino acids. This chain joins TRBV20-1 and TRBJ2-7; no reliable D call. The material was PBMCs, obtained at follow-up. This TCR was sampled from a female donor with early-stage non-small cell lung cancer. The CDR3 DNA follows: TGCAGTGCTAGAAGTCTAAGCTCCTACGAGCAGTACTTC. Translating it yields CSARSLSSYEQYF.